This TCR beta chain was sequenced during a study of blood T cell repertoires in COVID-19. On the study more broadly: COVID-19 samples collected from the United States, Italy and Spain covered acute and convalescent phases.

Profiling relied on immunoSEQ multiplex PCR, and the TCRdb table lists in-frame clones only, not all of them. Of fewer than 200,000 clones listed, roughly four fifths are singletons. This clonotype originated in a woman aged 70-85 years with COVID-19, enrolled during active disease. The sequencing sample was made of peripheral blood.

The chain's CDR3 is CASSLGGQTDTQYF. In nucleotides, the CDR3 is TGTGCCAGCAGCTTAGGGGGACAGACAGATACGCAGTATTTT. This chain uses TRBV11-2 with TRBJ2-3, with 7 positions matching TRBD1. Germline CDR1 is SGHAT and CDR2 is FQNNGV. The V segment lost 1 base and the J segment 3 bases; nucleotides outside the gene matches: 1. CDR3 length equals 14 residues.